This T cell receptor (beta chain) emerged from a study of shared clonotypes between healthy human individuals. Measured with immunoSEQ multiplex PCR; TCRdb has only the in-frame clones, and not every one. The repertoire holds some 1 million clones, around 74% seen once, with approximately 1.5% in the top ten. Naive CD4+ cells were CD45RA-selected; the remaining cells were memory. The CDR3 consists of 13 residues. With 7 bases removed from V and 0 bases from J, the gap between germline ends came to 7 bases. Germline CDR1 reads SGHTS; CDR2 reads YDEGEE. The chain is built from TRBV5-8 and TRBJ2-2; a possible D gene is TRBD2 (5 bases). Material for sequencing was memory CD4+ T cells sorted from blood. Indicated subset: CD45RA-negative fraction. The sequence came from a man younger than 35 in good health. This CDR3 reads CASDYTNTGELFF. CDR3 DNA sequence: TGTGCCAGCGACTATACGAACACCGGGGAGCTGTTTTTT. The whole variable domain, remainder taken from reference TRBV5-8 and TRBJ2-2, is EAGVTQSPTHLIKTRGQQATLRCSPISGHTSVYWYQQALGLGLQFLLWYDEGEERNRGNFPPRFSGRQFPNYSSELNVNALELEDSALYLCASDYTNTGELFFGEGSRLTVL.